A single sample is the source of the 12 T cell receptor beta chains below, sequenced in a study of early T cells in non-severe SARS-CoV-2 infection. TCRdb reanalysed the 5' RACE reads using MiXCR and keeps one entry per CDR3 protein. In the table there are more than 90,000 distinct CDR3 sequences, 11% of which are singletons. Sample: whole blood. Receptor source: an adult who was a healthcare worker with PCR-confirmed SARS-CoV-2 infection or an uninfected control (not recorded which).

The chain joins TRBV5-1 to TRBJ2-5; D may be TRBD1 or TRBD2 (6 bases each). The CDR3 runs 13 residues. The germline V gene has CDR1 SGHRS and CDR2 YFSETQ. V was cut by 0 bases and J by 4 bases, with 7 bases left in between. Here the CDR3 reads CASSLEGGETQYF. DNA of the CDR3: TGCGCCAGCAGCTTGGAGGGGGGAGAGACCCAGTACTTC.

The table lists this clonotype with a few counts. The V call is TRBV5-5, the J call TRBJ1-5; no firm D call. V lost 1 base, J lost 1 base, and 3 bases lay in between. The CDR3 totals 13 residues. Germline CDR1 is SGHKS and CDR2 is YYEKEE (reference sequence). For the CDR3, the DNA is TGTGCCAGCAGCTTGTTGAGCAATCAGCCCCAGCATTTT. Its translation: CASSLLSNQPQHF.

The chain links TRBV6-1 to TRBJ1-1; D is uncertain. Trimming removed 7 bases from V and 2 bases from J, with 11 bases in between. The germline CDR1 and CDR2 sequences are MNHNS and SASEGT. This CDR3 is 13 amino acids long. The DNA for the CDR3 is TGTGCCAGCATCTCGGCCCTAAACACTGAAGCTTTCTTT. Translated: CASISALNTEAFF.

This clonotype was recorded many times. The chain joins TRBV2 to TRBJ1-2, with a possible D match to TRBD1 (5 bases). V shed 6 bases and J shed 9 bases, with 20 bases lying between them. Germline CDR1 and CDR2: SNHLY and FYNNEI. The CDR3 loop spans 14 amino acids. The CDR3 is CASSLTRGVRSYTF. The CDR3 bases are TGTGCCAGCAGCTTAACGAGAGGGGTCAGAAGCTACACCTTC. Complete variable domain (other parts from reference TRBV2 and TRBJ1-2): EPEVTQTPSHQVTQMGQEVILRCVPISNHLYFYWYRQILGQKVEFLVSFYNNEISEKSEIFDDQFSVERPDGSNFTLKIRSTKLEDSAMYFCASSLTRGVRSYTFGSGTRLTVV.

A few counts support this clonotype. The rearrangement uses TRBV10-3 and TRBJ2-4; D may be TRBD1 (6 bases). CDR3 length: 16 amino acids. Germline CDR1 reads ENHRY; CDR2 reads SYGVKD. V shed 7 bases and J shed 1 base, with 17 bases lying between them. Here the CDR3 reads CAITSLSQGAKNIQYF. As DNA, the CDR3 is TGTGCCATCACTTCTTTAAGCCAGGGGGCCAAAAACATTCAGTACTTC.

At least ten counts were recorded for this clonotype. The chain's CDR3 is CASSLEDGTYEQYF. CDR3 in DNA: TGTGCCAGCAGCTTGGAGGACGGGACCTACGAGCAGTACTTC. V gene TRBV5-5 combines with J gene TRBJ2-7; D is possibly TRBD2 (5 bases). From germline, CDR1 is SGHKS and CDR2 YYEKEE (reference sequence). The CDR3 spans 14 residues. The V and J ends lost 0 bases and 2 bases respectively, with 9 bases between them.

This clonotype was seen ten or more times. J is TRBJ2-1 and V is TRBV9; 8 nucleotides align to TRBD2. With V trimmed by 3 bases and J by 6 bases, 5 bases remained unmatched. Looked up from germline, CDR1 is SGDLS and CDR2 is YYNGEE. This CDR3 has 14 amino acids. Written as DNA, the CDR3 is TGTGCCAGCAGCGGGTGGAGCGGGGGCAATGAGCAGTTCTTC. As protein: CASSGWSGGNEQFF.

This clonotype has just a few counts. The chain couples TRBV29-1 to TRBJ2-3, with D possibly matching TRBD2 (5 bases). Germline CDR1 is SQVTM and CDR2 is ANQGSEA. CDR3 length: 13 amino acids. Trimming stripped 7 bases from V and 3 bases from J, with 14 bases between. The CDR3 sequence is CSALLGGTDTQYF. CDR3 sequence (DNA): TGCAGCGCCCTTCTCGGAGGAACAGATACGCAGTATTTT.

There are a few counts of this clonotype. This rearrangement joins TRBV20-1 to TRBJ2-2, with 7 bases lining up with TRBD2. This CDR3 has 15 residues. The V segment lost 3 bases and the J segment 4 bases; nucleotides outside the gene matches: 8. Germline-derived CDR1 and CDR2 are DFQATT and SNEGSKA (reference sequence). CDR3 sequence reads: CSARQTSPSTGELFF. The DNA for the CDR3 is TGCAGTGCTAGGCAGACTAGCCCGAGCACCGGGGAGCTGTTTTTT.

The chain is built from TRBV5-1 and TRBJ1-1, with a possible D match to TRBD1 (6 bases). Germline V gene data show CDR1 as SGHRS and CDR2 as YFSETQ. The CDR3 length is 13 residues. V lost 2 bases and J lost 4, with 9 bases in between. DNA for the CDR3: TGCGCCAGCAGCTTTGCCAGGGGCACTGAAGCTTTCTTT. This translates into CASSFARGTEAFF.

This clonotype appeared a few times. V and J are TRBV2 and TRBJ1-2; D unclear. Looked up from germline, CDR1 is SNHLY and CDR2 is FYNNEI. This CDR3 region has 13 residues. V was pared by 4 bases and J by 4 bases, with 10 bases between. Written as DNA, the CDR3 is TGTGCCAGCAGTGTCCAGGAGGGCTATGGCTACACCTTC. As protein: CASSVQEGYGYTF.

This clonotype was found a few times. The V gene is TRBV6-1, the J gene TRBJ1-2; TRBD1 aligns across 10 bases. Looked up from germline, CDR1 is MNHNS and CDR2 is SASEGT. V trimming: 4 bases; J trimming: 8 bases; junction bases outside the gene matches: 4. This CDR3 has 13 residues. The CDR3 loop is CASSVTGGKGYTF. The CDR3 DNA sequence: TGTGCCAGCAGTGTGACAGGGGGCAAGGGCTACACCTTC.